This T cell receptor beta chain was profiled in a study of blood T cell repertoires in COVID-19. The authors' processing: The assay estimated nucleated cells by amplifying reference gene primers. Profiled with immunoSEQ multiplex PCR; TCRdb holds only in-frame clones, not every one. The DNA gave D and trimming, while V, J and clone size come from that table. The repertoire has roughly 250,000 clones, 88% of them found once; the top ten carry around 1.3%. The CDR3 has 15 residues. Trimming stripped 5 bases from V and 7 bases from J, with 17 bases between. Germline V gene sequence: CDR1 SNHLY, CDR2 FYNNEI.

This TCR came from a woman between 40 and 55 years old with acute COVID-19. The sequencing input was PBMCs or T cells enriched from blood (not recorded which). The chain is built from TRBV2 and TRBJ1-4, with D perhaps matching TRBD1 (6 bases). The CDR3 nucleotides read TGTGCCAGCAGTAATACAGGGTTGGTAGGTGAAAAACTGTTTTTT. Protein product: CASSNTGLVGEKLFF.